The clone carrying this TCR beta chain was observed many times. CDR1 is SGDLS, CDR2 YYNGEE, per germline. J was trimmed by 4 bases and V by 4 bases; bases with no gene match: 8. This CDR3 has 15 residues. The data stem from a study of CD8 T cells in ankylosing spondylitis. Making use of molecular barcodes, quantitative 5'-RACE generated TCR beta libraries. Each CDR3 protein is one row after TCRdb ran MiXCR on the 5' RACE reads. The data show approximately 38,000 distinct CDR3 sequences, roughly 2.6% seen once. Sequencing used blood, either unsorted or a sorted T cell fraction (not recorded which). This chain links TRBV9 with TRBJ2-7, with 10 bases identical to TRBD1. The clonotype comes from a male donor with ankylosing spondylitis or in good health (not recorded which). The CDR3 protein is CASSTHPGQGYEQYF. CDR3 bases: TGTGCCAGCAGCACCCACCCGGGACAGGGGTACGAGCAGTACTTC. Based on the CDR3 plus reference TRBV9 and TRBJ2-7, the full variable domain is DSGVTQTPKHLITATGQRVTLRCSPRSGDLSVYWYQQSLDQGLQFLIQYYNGEERAKGNILERFSAQQFPDLHSELNLSSLELGDSALYFCASSTHPGQGYEQYFGPGTRLTVT.